One T cell receptor beta chain is described in this entry. In this sample, this clonotype turned up many times. The antigen this receptor binds is unknown. Base qualities are not recorded, but no much larger clone differs from it by a single base. Its CDR3 holds 14 amino acids, cysteine through phenylalanine. Only the CDR3 DNA stays, 42 bases, in frame from base 1. Germline trimming amounts to 5 bases on V and 10 bases on J, with 5 as the count of junction bases outside the gene matches. CDR1 and CDR2 are drawn from the germline V gene: SGHVS, FQNEAQ. This sample is part of a study of neurological immune-mediated disorders (dated by TCRdb to between 2018 and 2021). As for the study more broadly: Among the 34 multiple sclerosis patients, relapsing-remitting MS was present in 31 and secondary progressive MS was present in 3. The study compared peripheral blood TCR-beta repertoires of HTLV-I-associated myelopathy (HAM/TSP) patients, multiple sclerosis patients and healthy controls using UMI-based sequencing. The 95 to 110 TCR-beta libraries covered PBMC samples along with longitudinal samples, technical triplicates, and paired sorted CD4+ and CD8+ T-cell subsets. Of the approximately 66 subjects in the cohort, around 14 were HAM/TSP patients, around 34 were multiple sclerosis patients, and 20 were healthy controls. General study outcomes and caveats: Across subjects, expanded clones never shared an identical CDR3 amino acid sequence, which suggests that the TCR-beta repertoires in every group were private. In phylogenetic analysis, the repertoires of 18 of 34 MS patients grouped into a cluster of related CDR3 sequences, which suggests a possible signature at the repertoire level. No clinical or MRI features were associated with the MS cluster, and the authors said that larger cohorts are needed. TCR clonal expansion was highest in HAM/TSP patients and lowest in MS patients, with MS patients falling below even healthy controls.

cDNA was synthesized by template-switch 5'RACE using a primer carrying a 10-nucleotide random unique molecular identifier by which each TCR transcript was tagged. Every sequencing run yielded over 170 million TCR-beta sequences covering 15-18 subjects. Total RNA was extracted with the RNeasy kit. The KAPA Real-time Library Amplification kit was used to amplify TCR-beta VDJ regions with primers targeting the TCR constant region and the 5'RACE anchor. A first PCR added sample indexes and Illumina adaptors, and a second PCR then raised library yield. After Ampure bead purification, the TCR product of roughly 650 bp was size-selected on a 2% E-gel SizeSelection system. Before pooling, library quality was assessed on a Bioanalyzer, concentration was determined with Qubit, and library quantification was performed with the Kapa Library Quantification kit. Paired-end 2 x 150 bp sequencing of the libraries was performed on an Illumina HiSeq 2500. To increase sequence diversity, roughly 24-32% phiX was spiked into each library pool. The study's processing was this. The UMI-based MiGEC pipeline processed quality-filtered reads and removed over 80% of raw TCR sequences during error correction. IMGT germline references were used for aligning VDJ genes, and each clonotype was defined as a unique CDR3 amino acid sequence together with its V-J genes. VDJtools evaluated clonal expansion, Shannon diversity and CDR3 relatedness (CalcPairwiseDistances, ClusterSamples); CLCbio workbench built phylogenetic trees. Clones with at least 8 unique UMIs were defined as expanded, with this threshold being based on coefficient-of-variation modelling across technical triplicates. TCRdb ran its own pipeline on the public reads, namely fastp trimming at Q25 and MiXCR clone calling, and kept in-frame beta chains. Rows merge per CDR3 protein into single entries with the most common DNA and genes. For this entry, the V and J calls and clone size follow TCRdb and not the study's own pipeline. For this sample there are about 82,000 distinct CDR3 sequences; approximately 2.4% appear just once. The ten largest clones capture around 1.1% of the sample.

Unsorted PBMC libraries were generated from 2 million PBMCs stored in RNAlater at -80 °C until RNA extraction. Multiple sclerosis patients were enrolled in a US clinical protocol evaluating disease progression by magnetic resonance imaging. Peripheral blood was subjected to Ficoll-Hypaque density gradient centrifugation to isolate PBMCs, which were then cryopreserved in liquid nitrogen. The source is a woman in her twenties or thirties with multiple sclerosis. The chain is assembled from TRBV7-8 and TRBJ1-6; 10 central bases correspond to TRBD1. The sample taken for sequencing was PBMCs. The CDR3 protein: CASSQTGGVSPLHF. The nucleotide sequence reads as follows: TGTGCCAGCAGCCAGACAGGGGGCGTATCACCCCTCCACTTT.